This T cell receptor (beta chain) was identified in a study of PD-1 blockade in classical Hodgkin lymphoma. CDR3 length: 12 amino acids. Germline V gene data show CDR1 as MNHNS and CDR2 as SASEGT. The J segment lost 8 bases and the V segment lost 6 bases, leaving 5 bases of the junction unmatched. Every patient was affected by relapse after autologous stem cell transplantation, while exposure to brentuximab vedotin was not uniform. The method was immunoSEQ multiplex PCR; TCRdb's version includes in-frame clones alone and lacks a portion of them. The sample yields about 11,000 clones, about three quarters seen once.

V usage is TRBV6-1 and J usage is TRBJ2-5, with TRBD2 matching 8 bases. Sequenced here: peripheral blood mononuclear cells (PBMCs), sampled at baseline. This TCR came from a human donor with classical Hodgkin lymphoma. CDR3 sequence: CASRSGGKTQYF. The CDR3, as DNA: TGTGCCAGCAGGAGCGGGGGCAAAACCCAGTACTTC.